What follows are 21 T cell receptor beta chains derived from one specimen sequenced in a study of T cell repertoires in cytomegalovirus infection. TCRdb called the reads again in MiXCR, with one record for every CDR3 protein. This sample carries about 770,000 distinct CDR3 sequences, roughly 29% of them seen once, and the ten largest clones take roughly 13%. Their antigens remain unidentified. This material consisted of cultured CD8+ T cells from PBMCs, taken from culture after CMV antigen stimulation. The receptors originated from a human donor in good health (CMV status not recorded). Some clones in this sample may be carry-over from other donors' samples.

The genes are TRBV6-6 and TRBJ2-1; 9 nucleotides match TRBD2. CDR3 length: 19 amino acids. Germline lookup yields CDR1 MNHNY and CDR2 SVGAGI (reference sequence). After removal of 2 bases from V and 0 bases from J, the junction contained 11 bases not matched to a gene. In DNA form, the CDR3 reads TGTGCCAGCAGTTACCCTACAAATTTTAGCGGGAGCTCCTACAATGAGCAGTTCTTC. Protein sequence: CASSYPTNFSGSSYNEQFF.

This clonotype has just a few counts. The chain couples TRBV6-2 or TRBV6-3 to TRBJ2-1; possible D gene TRBD1, 6 bases. Looked up from germline, CDR1 is MNHEY and CDR2 is SVGEGT. This CDR3 region has 14 residues. Trimming took off 2 bases at V and 8 bases at J, with 13 bases between the two ends. In DNA form, the CDR3 reads TGTGCCAGCAGTTACACCAAAGGGGGAGATGAGCAGTTCTTC. This codes for CASSYTKGGDEQFF.

This clonotype was observed a handful of times. This chain joins TRBV27 and TRBJ2-7; D perhaps matches TRBD2 (5 bases). Trimming removed 4 bases at V and 0 bases at J, with 7 bases between. The CDR3 is 13 residues long. The V gene's germline CDR1 is MNHEY and CDR2 SMNVEV (reference sequence). The CDR3 DNA is TGTGCCAGCAGTTCCGGGGTCTCCTACGAGCAGTACTTC. Translation: CASSSGVSYEQYF.

This clonotype has just a few counts. The chain is built from TRBV4-1 and TRBJ2-1; D is unresolved. This CDR3 spans 14 amino acids. The V end was cut by 1 base, the J end by 5 bases, with 9 bases between. Germline V gene data show CDR1 as MGHRA and CDR2 as YSYEKL. CDR3 sequence: CASSQGPSDNEQFF. The CDR3 nucleotides read TGCGCCAGCAGCCAAGGGCCCTCGGACAATGAGCAGTTCTTC.

J is TRBJ2-1 and V is TRBV6-1; D is ambiguous. Germline lookup yields CDR1 MNHNS and CDR2 SASEGT. The length of the CDR3 is 12 residues. The ends were cut back, 2 bases at V and 8 bases at J, with 7 bases in the middle. The CDR3 loop is CASSEFTHEQFF. The CDR3 DNA sequence: TGTGCCAGCAGTGAATTCACCCATGAGCAGTTCTTC.

The chain combines TRBV10-3 with TRBJ2-3; tentative D call: TRBD2 (7 bases). Trimming left V 6 bases short and J 2 bases short, with 18 bases between. The CDR3 is 16 residues long. Germline CDR1 ENHRY, CDR2 SYGVKD. CDR3 region: CAIRTWEGVSTDTQYF. The CDR3 nucleotides read TGTGCCATCAGAACTTGGGAGGGGGTTTCCACAGATACGCAGTATTTT.

This chain links TRBV9 with TRBJ2-1; D tentatively fits TRBD1 or TRBD2 (5 bases each). With 0 bases removed from V and 2 bases from J, the gap between germline ends came to 9 bases. From germline, CDR1 is SGDLS and CDR2 YYNGEE. The CDR3 consists of 15 residues. The CDR3 DNA reads as TGTGCCAGCAGCGTAGGCGAGGGGCCCTACAATGAGCAGTTCTTC. Protein: CASSVGEGPYNEQFF.

This chain uses TRBV19 with TRBJ1-2; D call uncertain. The CDR3 is made up of 11 amino acids. The germline gives CDR1 LNHDA, CDR2 SQIVND (reference sequence). V lost 3 bases, J lost 8 bases, and 7 bases lay in between. The CDR3 protein is CASSIGWGYTF. In nucleotides, the CDR3 is TGTGCCAGTAGTATTGGCTGGGGCTACACCTTC.

The chain links TRBV7-9 to TRBJ1-2, with TRBD1 identical over 8 bases. J was trimmed by 10 bases and V by 4 bases; bases with no gene match: 14. The CDR3 extends over 15 amino acids. Germline V CDR1 and CDR2: SEHNR, FQNEAQ (reference sequence). In DNA, the CDR3 is TGTGCCAGCAGCTCAGCGGAGACAGGGGCTCTTTTCTACACCTTC. Translating gives CASSSAETGALFYTF.

The chain employs TRBV7-3 and TRBJ2-7; no definite D call. The CDR3 covers 12 residues. Germline loops: CDR1 SGHTA, CDR2 FQGTGA. The V end was cut by 5 bases, the J end by 3 bases, with 8 bases between. The CDR3 here is CASSIQFYEQYF. CDR3 nucleotides: TGTGCCAGCAGCATACAGTTCTACGAGCAGTACTTC.

V and J are TRBV20-1 and TRBJ1-3, with D unresolved. V was clipped by 0 bases and J by 0 bases, with 9 bases between them. Germline lookup yields CDR1 DFQATT and CDR2 SNEGSKA (reference sequence). The CDR3 has 15 residues. CDR3 residues: CSARDLVGSGNTIYF. The CDR3 DNA follows: TGCAGTGCTAGAGATCTCGTCGGCTCTGGAAACACCATATATTTT.

In regard to this clonotype: Relative to the germline gene, one junction end is altered; a read error may explain this. The chain combines TRBV6-6 with TRBJ1-2; possible D gene TRBD1, 5 bases. Germline V gene lookup returns CDR1 MNHNY and CDR2 SVGAGI (reference sequence). This CDR3 is 14 amino acids long. CDR3 sequence: CASSTDIANYGYTF. For the CDR3, the DNA is TGTGCCAGCAGTACGGACATCGCGAACTATGGCTACACCTTT.

This clonotype appeared a few times. V gene TRBV9 combines with J gene TRBJ1-4, with D tentatively TRBD1 (5 bases). The CDR3 extends over 16 amino acids. The germline V and J ends were trimmed by 4 bases and 7 bases, with 20 bases remaining between them. Looked up from germline, CDR1 is SGDLS and CDR2 is YYNGEE. The CDR3: CASSMGDGGGGEKLFF. CDR3 in DNA: TGTGCCAGCAGCATGGGGGACGGTGGAGGCGGTGAAAAACTGTTTTTT.

Points on this clonotype: At one end the junction does not follow the germline gene, possibly because of a read error. The chain has TRBV7-2 and TRBJ2-1; 7 nucleotides match TRBD2. The CDR3 contains 16 residues. The germline V gene has CDR1 SGHTA and CDR2 FQGNSA. DNA of the CDR3: TGTGCCTGCAGCTCCGATCACCGGGGGGCCTACAATGAGCAGTTCTTC. Residues: CACSSDHRGAYNEQFF.

This clonotype has a count of ten or more. V and J are TRBV12-3 or TRBV12-4 and TRBJ1-1; D remains ambiguous. This CDR3 is 13 amino acids long. The V end was cut by 5 bases, the J end by 1 base, with 8 bases between. DNA of the CDR3: TGTGCCAGCAGTCCCTCCAAGAACACTGAAGCTTTCTTT. Protein product: CASSPSKNTEAFF.

This clonotype was detected only a few times. The rearrangement joins TRBV20-1 to TRBJ2-7, with D tentatively TRBD2 (5 bases). V was cut by 0 bases and J by 6 bases, with 15 bases left in between. Germline CDR1 reads DFQATT; CDR2 reads SNEGSKA (reference sequence). The CDR3 contains 14 residues. The CDR3 sequence: CSARDKGLPGEQYF. CDR3 coding DNA: TGCAGTGCTAGAGATAAAGGACTGCCGGGCGAGCAGTACTTC.

In its sample, this clonotype was seen a few times. The chain employs TRBV28 and TRBJ1-2; D unclear. Looked up from germline, CDR1 is MDHEN and CDR2 is SYDVKM. Trimming took 1 base from V and 7 from J, leaving 7 bases between them. The CDR3 runs 12 residues. CDR3: CASSLSPSGYTF. The CDR3 bases are TGTGCCAGCAGTTTATCCCCGAGTGGCTACACCTTC.

CDR3 nucleotide sequence: TGTGCCAGTAGTATTCAAGCGAACACTGAAGCTTTCTTT. It translates to CASSIQANTEAFF. This chain uses TRBV19 with TRBJ1-1, with no clear D. With 3 bases removed from V and 1 base from J, the gap between germline ends came to 6 bases. There are 13 residues in the CDR3. CDR1 is LNHDA and CDR2 is SQIVND in the germline V gene (reference sequence).

At least ten counts were recorded for this clonotype. The chain employs TRBV6-1 and TRBJ1-2, with 8 bases matching TRBD1. The CDR3 totals 16 residues. Germline V gene lookup returns CDR1 MNHNS and CDR2 SASEGT. The trim removed 5 bases at V and 3 bases at J, leaving 11 bases unmatched. CDR3 DNA: TGTGCCAGCAGTCAAGACAGGGGCTCGCGTTACTATGGCTACACCTTC. This sequence encodes CASSQDRGSRYYGYTF.

This chain uses TRBV6-6 with TRBJ2-3, with TRBD1 matching over 9 bases. The J segment lost 4 bases and the V segment lost 2 bases, leaving 7 bases of the junction unmatched. CDR3 size: 16 residues. CDR1 MNHNY and CDR2 SVGAGI come from the germline V gene (reference sequence). The CDR3 is CASSYLRTGAADTQYF. CDR3 coding DNA: TGTGCCAGCAGTTACCTCCGGACAGGGGCGGCAGATACGCAGTATTTT.

The rearrangement uses TRBV6-6 and TRBJ1-1; tentative D call: TRBD1 (5 bases). The germline CDR1 and CDR2 sequences are MNHNY and SVGAGI (reference sequence). This CDR3 has 15 residues. V dropped 0 bases and J dropped 4 bases, with 12 bases sitting between them. CDR3 sequence: CASSYSRGETTEAFF. Written as DNA, the CDR3 is TGTGCCAGCAGTTACTCGCGAGGGGAGACCACTGAAGCTTTCTTT.